This passage covers 24 T cell receptor beta chains from one sample sequenced in a study of control samples from healthy donors and cancer patients. The assay was immunoSEQ multiplex PCR, and TCRdb's table has in-frame clones only and misses some. The repertoire holds about 120,000 clones, with more than 75% as singletons. Specimen: blood. Receptor source: a man younger than 45 in good health.

CDR3 sequence (DNA): TGTGCCAGCAGTGAAAGGTACTATGGCTACACCTTC. Translated, it gives CASSERYYGYTF. The chain links TRBV6-1 to TRBJ1-2; D unclear. Germline values: CDR1 MNHNS, CDR2 SASEGT. Trimming removed 2 bases from V and 3 bases from J, with 4 bases in between. The CDR3 covers 12 residues.

CDR3: CASSLQDRGNQPQHF. The CDR3 bases are TGTGCCAGCAGCCTACAAGACAGGGGCAATCAGCCCCAGCATTTT. The chain couples TRBV7-9 to TRBJ1-5; 7 bases are shared with TRBD1. This CDR3 spans 15 amino acids. V shed 5 bases and J 2 bases; nucleotides not matched to a gene: 6. Germline CDR1 is SEHNR and CDR2 is FQNEAQ (reference sequence).

The chain links TRBV9 to TRBJ2-7; TRBD2 matches at 7 bases. Germline V CDR1 and CDR2: SGDLS, YYNGEE. With V trimmed by 0 bases and J by 7 bases, 13 bases remained unmatched. CDR3 size: 16 residues. CDR3 region: CASSVALADPPGEQYF. In DNA form, the CDR3 reads TGTGCCAGCAGCGTAGCGCTAGCGGACCCTCCTGGGGAGCAGTACTTC. The whole variable domain, filled in from reference TRBV9 and TRBJ2-7, reads DSGVTQTPKHLITATGQRVTLRCSPRSGDLSVYWYQQSLDQGLQFLIQYYNGEERAKGNILERFSAQQFPDLHSELNLSSLELGDSALYFCASSVALADPPGEQYFGPGTRLTVT.

CDR3 nucleotide sequence: TGTGCCAGCTCCCCTCCCCTACTCCCGGTCCACGAGCAGTACTTC. Translating it yields CASSPPLLPVHEQYF. The genes are TRBV7-9 and TRBJ2-7; no clear D gene. The CDR3 contains 15 residues. In germline, CDR1 is SEHNR, CDR2 FQNEAQ (reference sequence). Trimming left V 8 bases short and J 5 bases short, with 22 bases between.

CDR3 amino acids: CAGRDGSTGELFF. Written as DNA, the CDR3 is TGTGCCGGACGGGACGGCTCGACCGGGGAGCTGTTTTTT. The chain combines TRBV19 with TRBJ2-2; D might be TRBD1 or TRBD2, each matching 5 bases. Germline loops: CDR1 LNHDA, CDR2 SQIVND (reference sequence). The V and J ends lost 11 bases and 5 bases respectively, with 15 bases between them. The CDR3 extends over 13 amino acids.

The rearrangement uses TRBV25-1 and TRBJ1-1; D is unresolved. Germline CDR1 MGHDK, CDR2 SYGVNS. V lost 2 bases, J lost 0 bases, and 10 bases lay in between. The CDR3 runs 15 residues. As DNA, the CDR3 is TGTGCCAGCAGTGAAAACCAGTTCATGAACACTGAAGCTTTCTTT. As protein: CASSENQFMNTEAFF.

V gene TRBV18 combines with J gene TRBJ1-1; a weak D match, TRBD1 (5 bases). Trimming removed 4 bases at V and 1 base at J, with 7 bases between. The CDR3 has 13 amino acids. Germline assignment: CDR1 KGHSH and CDR2 LQKENI. The CDR3 reads CASSRGANTEAFF. The CDR3 DNA reads TGTGCCAGCTCACGAGGGGCGAACACTGAAGCTTTCTTT.

The CDR3 DNA sequence: TGTGCCAGCAGCGCTGGGACAGGCGATACCTTTCTCTACGAGCAGTACTTC. Protein sequence: CASSAGTGDTFLYEQYF. This chain connects TRBV9 to TRBJ2-7, with 8 bases matching TRBD1. Germline values: CDR1 SGDLS, CDR2 YYNGEE. The CDR3 loop spans 17 amino acids. V dropped 3 bases and J dropped 3; count of bases not matched to a gene: 14.

This chain joins TRBV19 and TRBJ1-5; 8 bases agree with TRBD1. In germline, CDR1 is LNHDA, CDR2 SQIVND (reference sequence). CDR3 length: 15 amino acids. V lost 6 bases, J lost 2 bases, and 6 bases stayed unmatched. The chain's CDR3 is CASSPLDRGNQPQHF. DNA of the CDR3: TGTGCCAGTAGCCCTTTGGACAGGGGCAATCAGCCCCAGCATTTT.

The rearrangement uses TRBV7-3 and TRBJ2-1, with D tentatively TRBD1 (7 bases). Deletions cut 3 bases from V and 7 bases from J, with 13 bases between. This CDR3 contains 14 residues. The germline V gene has CDR1 SGHTA and CDR2 FQGTGA. The CDR3 sequence: CASSLLTGRNEQFF. The CDR3 region has the DNA TGTGCCAGCAGCTTGTTGACAGGGAGGAATGAGCAGTTCTTC.

The V call is TRBV12-5, the J call TRBJ2-7; maybe TRBD1 (5 bases). This CDR3 has 15 residues. The germline CDR1 and CDR2 sequences are LGHNT and FRNRAP. V lost 6 bases and J lost 0, with 15 bases in between. The DNA for the CDR3 is TGTGCTAGTGGATCGGACACGGGCAGCTCCTACGAGCAGTACTTC. It specifies CASGSDTGSSYEQYF.

This chain joins TRBV5-1 and TRBJ2-5; the match to TRBD2 covers 11 bases. The CDR3 loop spans 14 amino acids. CDR1 is SGHRS and CDR2 is YFSETQ in the germline V gene. V gave up 2 bases and J gave up 4 bases; unmatched junction bases: 1. The CDR3 nucleotides are TGCGCCAGCAGCTTTACTAGCGGGGGAGAGACCCAGTACTTC. Amino acid sequence: CASSFTSGGETQYF. The full variable domain, in which reference TRBV5-1 and TRBJ2-5 provide the parts outside the CDR3, is KAGVTQTPRYLIKTRGQQVTLSCSPISGHRSVSWYQQTPGQGLQFLFEYFSETQRNKGNFPGRFSGRQFSNSRSEMNVSTLELGDSALYLCASSFTSGGETQYFGPGTRLLVL.

The DNA of the CDR3 is TGTGCCAGCAGGGGAGACAGCAAGAATCAGCCCCAGCATTTT. It is translated as CASRGDSKNQPQHF. The chain employs TRBV2 and TRBJ1-5, with D possibly TRBD1 on 5 matching bases. Germline CDR1 reads SNHLY; CDR2 reads FYNNEI. This CDR3 comprises 14 residues. Trimming stripped 6 bases from V and 4 bases from J, with 13 bases between.

This chain joins TRBV10-3 and TRBJ2-2; D gene ambiguous. CDR1 and CDR2 (germline): ENHRY, SYGVKD. Trimming left V 3 bases short and J 6 bases short, with 5 bases between. The CDR3 runs to 12 residues. The CDR3 loop reads CAISDESGELFF. CDR3 sequence (DNA): TGTGCCATCAGTGATGAGTCCGGGGAGCTGTTTTTT.

The chain uses TRBV5-1 and TRBJ1-1, with 9 bases identical to TRBD1. The CDR3 sequence is 15 residues long. J gave up 4 bases and V 4 bases, and 8 bases lay outside the gene matches. Per the germline V gene, CDR1 is SGHRS and CDR2 is YFSETQ. The CDR3: CASSISDRGSTEAFF. In nucleotides, the CDR3 is TGCGCCAGCAGCATTAGCGACAGGGGGAGCACTGAAGCTTTCTTT.

The CDR3 DNA sequence: TGTGCCAGTAGTATAGTCAAGGGGATCTATGGCTACACCTTC. This sequence encodes CASSIVKGIYGYTF. V and J are TRBV19 and TRBJ1-2, with D possibly TRBD1 on 5 matching bases. CDR1 and CDR2 from the germline V gene are LNHDA and SQIVND (reference sequence). The CDR3 totals 14 residues. Trimming removed 1 base from V and 4 bases from J, with 10 bases in between. Filled out from reference TRBV19 and TRBJ1-2, the complete variable domain reads DGGITQSPKYLFRKEGQNVTLSCEQNLNHDAMYWYRQDPGQGLRLIYYSQIVNDFQKGDIAEGYSVSREKKESFPLTVTSAQKNPTAFYLCASSIVKGIYGYTFGSGTRLTVV.

The J gene is TRBJ2-7, the V gene TRBV11-3; tentatively, D is TRBD1 or TRBD2 (5 bases each). The V and J ends lost 5 bases and 1 base respectively, with 12 bases between them. The CDR3 runs to 14 residues. The germline gives CDR1 SGHNT, CDR2 YENEEA. CDR3 loop: CASSPRDGSYEQYF. CDR3 DNA: TGTGCCAGCAGCCCCCGGGACGGTTCCTACGAGCAGTACTTC.

The CDR3: CASSASETLSNQPQHF. The CDR3 nucleotides read TGTGCCAGCAGCGCATCGGAGACACTTAGCAATCAGCCCCAGCATTTT. This sequence joins TRBV5-6 and TRBJ1-5, with no clear D. The CDR3 consists of 16 residues. Germline V CDR1 and CDR2: SGHDT, YYEEEE. V was shortened by 4 bases and J by 0 bases, with 14 bases between the two germline ends.

The chain combines TRBV7-2 with TRBJ2-3; D is unclear. This CDR3 region has 15 residues. The V end lost 5 bases, the J end lost 0 bases, and 12 bases lay between the germline ends. Germline loops: CDR1 SGHTA, CDR2 FQGNSA. This chain's CDR3 is CASSLGRSSTDTQYF. CDR3 coding DNA: TGTGCCAGCAGCCTGGGTAGGTCTAGCACAGATACGCAGTATTTT.

CDR3 sequence reads: CASRGTEFFNEQFF. The CDR3 DNA follows: TGTGCCAGCAGAGGGACAGAATTTTTCAATGAGCAGTTCTTC. V and J are TRBV25-1 and TRBJ2-1; 7 bases line up with TRBD1. Germline assignment: CDR1 MGHDK and CDR2 SYGVNS. The V segment lost 6 bases and the J segment 6 bases; nucleotides outside the gene matches: 8. This CDR3 has 14 amino acids.

V is TRBV11-2 and J is TRBJ1-6; D is unresolved. There are 16 residues in the CDR3. CDR1 and CDR2 (germline): SGHAT, FQNNGV. V gave up 1 base and J gave up 9 bases, with 16 bases separating them. CDR3 sequence: CASSLVVGRPPSPLHF. The CDR3 DNA is TGTGCCAGCAGCTTAGTAGTCGGCAGGCCCCCTTCACCCCTCCACTTT.

The chain has TRBV10-1 and TRBJ1-2; no definite D call. This CDR3 contains 12 residues. The V end lost 3 bases, the J end lost 8 bases, and 10 bases lay between the germline ends. CDR1 and CDR2 from the germline V gene are WNHNN and SYGVQD (reference sequence). The CDR3 reads CASSDSQSGYTF. The CDR3 DNA reads as TGCGCCAGCAGTGATTCCCAAAGCGGCTACACCTTC.

This clone has just one count. This chain uses TRBV20-1 with TRBJ1-1, with D unresolved. CDR3 size: 8 residues. Deletions cut 3 bases from V and 11 bases from J, with 4 bases between. Germline V CDR1 and CDR2: DFQATT, SNEGSKA (reference sequence). The CDR3 sequence: CSARGAFF. The CDR3 nucleotides are TGCAGTGCTAGGGGTGCTTTCTTT.

V usage is TRBV14 and J usage is TRBJ2-2; the D gene is possibly TRBD1 (5 bases). Trimming removed 4 bases from V and 4 bases from J, with 10 bases in between. The germline V gene encodes CDR1 SGHDN and CDR2 FVKESK. The CDR3 runs 14 residues. In DNA form, the CDR3 reads TGTGCCAGCAGCCTTGGACACACCACCGGGGAGCTGTTTTTT. The encoded protein is CASSLGHTTGELFF.